A few counts support the clone carrying this T cell receptor (beta chain). Its ends do not fully match the called genes, so a read error is possible. Participants were aged about 18 to 100 years, lived in over 20 US areas, and enrolled virtually. The study assigned cohorts using participant-reported clinical history. The CDR3 runs to 15 residues. CDR1 is SSHAT and CDR2 is FNYEAQ in the germline V gene (reference sequence). In the original analysis: Estimation of nucleated cell counts was performed using reference gene primer amplification. Sequencing used immunoSEQ multiplex PCR; TCRdb keeps in-frame clones, though not all of them. V, J and clone size reflect that table, while D and trimming were determined from the DNA. Seen here are around 200,000 clones, approximately 85% observed once, and the top ten hold 5.6%. The sample belongs to a study of blood T cell repertoires in COVID-19.

Sequenced: PBMCs or T cells enriched from blood (not recorded which). The chain has TRBV7-7 and TRBJ2-7; 10 bases map to TRBD2. This receptor was obtained from a man between 40 and 49 years old with acute COVID-19. This chain's CDR3 is CASSLRAGGMGEQYF. The CDR3 DNA reads as TGTGCTAGCAGCCTTAGAGCGGGAGGGATGGGCGAGCAGTACTTC.